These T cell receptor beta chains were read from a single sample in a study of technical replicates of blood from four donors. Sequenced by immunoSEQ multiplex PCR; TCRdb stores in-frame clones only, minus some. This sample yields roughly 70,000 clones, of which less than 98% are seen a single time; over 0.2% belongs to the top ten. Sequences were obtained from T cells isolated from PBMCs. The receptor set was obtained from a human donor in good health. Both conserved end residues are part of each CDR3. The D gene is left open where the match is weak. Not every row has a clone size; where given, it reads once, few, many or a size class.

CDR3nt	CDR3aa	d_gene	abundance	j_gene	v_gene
TGTGCCATAAGGACAGGGGGCGACTATGGCTACACCTTC	CAIRTGGDYGYTF	TRBD1	few	TRBJ1-2	TRBV10-3
TGTGCCAGCAGCTTGTTAGGGGTTGGGGCCAACGTCCTGACTTTC	CASSLLGVGANVLTF	NA	NA	TRBJ2-6	TRBV5-6
TGTGCCAGAACCACAGGGGAGCAGTACTTC	CARTTGEQYF	NA	NA	TRBJ2-7	TRBV19
TGTGCCAGCAGCCAGGGATACACCATATATTTT	CASSQGYTIYF	NA	NA	TRBJ1-3	TRBV28
TGTGCCAGTAGTGTCTTGGGACAATATAGCAATCAGCCCCAGCATTTT	CASSVLGQYSNQPQHF	NA	NA	TRBJ1-5	TRBV19
TGTGCCAGCAGTGAAGCATACAGAGTGAATGAAAAACTGTTTTTT	CASSEAYRVNEKLFF	NA	NA	TRBJ1-4	TRBV25-1
TGTGCCAGTGCGACGCAGGGGGCGGTGAGTAGACAGCCCCAGCATTTT	CASATQGAVSRQPQHF	TRBD1	NA	TRBJ1-5	TRBV6-6
TGTGCCAGCAGCAAACTAGCGGGAGTATCAGATACGCAGTATTTT	CASSKLAGVSDTQYF	TRBD2	NA	TRBJ2-3	TRBV6-6
TGTGCCAGTAGTATTGGATGGGGACAGTCTAATGAAAAACTGTTTTTT	CASSIGWGQSNEKLFF	TRBD1	NA	TRBJ1-4	TRBV19
TGCGCCAGCAGCCCCGACAGGGCCGCAACTAATGAAAAACTGTTTTTT	CASSPDRAATNEKLFF	TRBD1	NA	TRBJ1-4	TRBV5-1
TGCGCCAGCAGCCAGGGACTAGCGGAGACTACGGAGCAGTTCTTC	CASSQGLAETTEQFF	TRBD2	NA	TRBJ2-1	TRBV5-1
TGTGCCTGGAGTGTACTTGGACATAGCAGGTTAGGCTACACCTTC	CAWSVLGHSRLGYTF	NA	NA	TRBJ1-2	TRBV30
TGTGCCAGCAGGAAAATTGGGACAGGGGGCCTGATCGGCAATCAGCCCCAGCATTTT	CASRKIGTGGLIGNQPQHF	TRBD1	NA	TRBJ1-5	TRBV28
TGTGCCATCAGTAGAGACAGGGATGGCTACACCTTC	CAISRDRDGYTF	TRBD1	NA	TRBJ1-2	TRBV10-3
TGTGCCAGCAGCCCCTCCCCTGGGCAGGGCAATACGCAGTATTTT	CASSPSPGQGNTQYF	NA	NA	TRBJ2-3	TRBV11-3
TGTGCCAGCAGCCAAGATTACCTGGGGGGACGTATCTCTGGAAACACCATATATTTT	CASSQDYLGGRISGNTIYF	NA	NA	TRBJ1-3	TRBV4-2
TGTGCCAGCTCACCATCGGATGGCTACACCTTC	CASSPSDGYTF	NA	NA	TRBJ1-2	TRBV18
TGTGCCAGCAGCTTGCTAACTGGGGCCAACGTCCTGACTTTC	CASSLLTGANVLTF	NA	NA	TRBJ2-6	TRBV5-6
TGTGCCAGCAGCGCTAGTGACGCATCTGAAGCTTTCTTT	CASSASDASEAFF	NA	NA	TRBJ1-1	TRBV7-9
TGCGCCAGCAGCTTGACAGGGGCCACGCCAGATACGCAGTATTTT	CASSLTGATPDTQYF	TRBD1	NA	TRBJ2-3	TRBV5-1
TGTGCCTGGAGTCTTACAGGGACCGGGGAGCTGTTTTTT	CAWSLTGTGELFF	NA	NA	TRBJ2-2	TRBV30